This entry lists 30 T cell receptor beta chains sequenced from one sample in a study of beta chain features in type 1 diabetes. Study outcomes and limitations: Shorter TCRB CDR3s, moderately but significantly so, marked every one of the four CD4+ subsets in Type 1 diabetes patients.

All of the isolated RNA was reverse transcribed, so expressed TCRB transcripts were sequenced. Assay: immunoSEQ multiplex PCR; the TCRdb copy retains only in-frame clones and omits some. The sample carries hundreds of thousands of clones, 11% to 15% recorded once. Their antigens are not known. The specimen was naive CD4+ T cells from blood. The receptors derive from a man aged 18 to 30 with type 1 diabetes.

This clone was recorded a few times. The chain couples TRBV10-1 to TRBJ2-7; D is unclear. V lost 9 bases to trimming and J lost 4 bases, with 13 bases between them. The CDR3 runs to 12 residues. In germline, CDR1 is WNHNN, CDR2 SYGVQD (reference sequence). The CDR3 sequence: CASAPGWYEQYF. CDR3 nucleotides: TGCGCCAGTGCCCCCGGGTGGTACGAGCAGTACTTC.

The chain joins TRBV28 to TRBJ2-3; possibly TRBD2 for D (7 bases). Between the trimmed V and J ends, which lost 10 bases and 4 bases, there was a span of 18 bases. Germline CDR1 is MDHEN and CDR2 is SYDVKM. The CDR3 sequence is 14 residues long. The CDR3 region has the DNA TGTGCCATCAGGCCCGGGGGGCCTGCAGATACGCAGTATTTT. It is translated as CAIRPGGPADTQYF. The full variable domain, its missing parts supplied by reference TRBV28 and TRBJ2-3, is DVKVTQSSRYLVKRTGEKVFLECVQDMDHENMFWYRQDPGLGLRLIYFSYDVKMKEKGDIPEGYSVSREKKERFSLILESASTNQTSMYLCAIRPGGPADTQYFGPGTRLTVL.

Only a few counts were recorded for this clone. This chain connects TRBV10-3 to TRBJ2-7, with D perhaps TRBD1 or TRBD2 (5 bases each). With 7 bases removed from V and 7 bases from J, the gap between germline ends came to 17 bases. Germline V gives CDR1 ENHRY, CDR2 SYGVKD. The CDR3 covers 13 residues. The CDR3 protein is CAINKGTRQEQYF. The CDR3 nucleotides are TGTGCCATCAATAAGGGGACCCGTCAGGAGCAGTACTTC.

This clone was seen only a few times. V is TRBV28 and J is TRBJ2-5, with 7 bases fitting TRBD1. The CDR3 has 15 residues. Per germline, CDR1 MDHEN and CDR2 SYDVKM. Trimming removed 6 bases from V and 0 bases from J; junction bases left unmatched: 7. The CDR3 bases are TGTGCCAGCAGCCAGGCGACAGGGAACCAAGAGACCCAGTACTTC. It specifies CASSQATGNQETQYF.

The rearrangement joins TRBV14 to TRBJ2-5, with 9 bases identical to TRBD1. CDR1 is SGHDN and CDR2 is FVKESK in the germline V gene. The junction had 3 bases not matched to a gene; V was cut back by 3 bases and J by 10 bases. This CDR3 comprises 12 residues. The CDR3 reads CASSQGTGNQYF. In DNA, the CDR3 is TGTGCCAGCAGCCAGGGGACAGGGAACCAGTACTTC.

In nucleotides, the CDR3 is TGTGCCAGTAATTCCGGGACAGGGGGCCTAAGGCAGTTCTTC. It yields the protein CASNSGTGGLRQFF. J is TRBJ2-1 and V is TRBV19; 12 bases line up with TRBD1. Germline V gene lookup returns CDR1 LNHDA and CDR2 SQIVND (reference sequence). CDR3 size: 14 residues. The J segment lost 12 bases and the V segment lost 7 bases, leaving 10 bases of the junction unmatched. The variable domain in full, with the rest retrieved from reference TRBV19 and TRBJ2-1, is DGGITQSPKYLFRKEGQNVTLSCEQNLNHDAMYWYRQDPGQGLRLIYYSQIVNDFQKGDIAEGYSVSREKKESFPLTVTSAQKNPTAFYLCASNSGTGGLRQFFGPGTRLTVL.

The sample holds a few counts of this clone. The chain joins TRBV5-1 to TRBJ2-1; 16 nucleotides match TRBD2. CDR3 length: 18 residues. The ends lost 2 bases at V and 2 bases at J; junction bases unmatched: 4. CDR1 and CDR2 from the germline V gene are SGHRS and YFSETQ. The CDR3 sequence is CASSFGTSGRAAYNEQFF. CDR3 in DNA: TGCGCCAGCAGCTTCGGGACTAGCGGGAGGGCAGCCTACAATGAGCAGTTCTTC.

In its sample, this clone was seen a few times. The chain links TRBV6-6 to TRBJ2-3, with no clear D. The CDR3 runs 14 residues. CDR1 MNHNY and CDR2 SVGAGI come from the germline V gene (reference sequence). Deletions cut 6 bases from V and 3 bases from J, with 13 bases between. The CDR3 sequence is CASSHGPSTDTQYF. CDR3 nucleotides: TGTGCCAGCAGCCACGGTCCGTCGACAGATACGCAGTATTTT.

The rearrangement joins TRBV30 to TRBJ2-4; 7 bases are a match to TRBD1. Germline V CDR1 and CDR2: GTSNPN, SVGIG (reference sequence). The CDR3 length is 15 residues. The V segment lost 4 bases and the J segment 1 base; nucleotides outside the gene matches: 7. Here the CDR3 reads CAWTEGGAAKNIQYF. The CDR3, as DNA: TGTGCCTGGACAGAAGGGGGCGCGGCCAAAAACATTCAGTACTTC.

This clone was detected a few times. The rearrangement uses TRBV10-3 and TRBJ2-7; D unclear. Trimming removed 7 bases from V and 3 bases from J, with 7 bases in between. Germline values: CDR1 ENHRY, CDR2 SYGVKD. This CDR3 is built from 11 residues. The CDR3 is CAIMAHYEQYF. The CDR3, as DNA: TGTGCCATCATGGCTCACTACGAGCAGTACTTC.

The chain employs TRBV9 and TRBJ1-2; D may be TRBD1 (6 bases). V was trimmed by 4 bases and J by 4 bases, leaving 17 bases between them. This CDR3 has 15 residues. The germline V gene has CDR1 SGDLS and CDR2 YYNGEE. The CDR3: CASSTQGGLLYGYTF. The CDR3, as DNA: TGTGCCAGCAGCACACAGGGCGGGCTGCTCTATGGCTACACCTTC.

V is TRBV5-1 and J is TRBJ2-7; 8 nucleotides agree with TRBD1. From germline, CDR1 is SGHRS and CDR2 YFSETQ. The trim removed 4 bases at V and 3 bases at J, leaving 3 bases unmatched. The CDR3 totals 13 residues. The CDR3 loop is CASSRDRSYEQYF. Here the CDR3 DNA reads TGCGCCAGCAGCCGGGACAGGAGCTACGAGCAGTACTTC. The whole variable domain, filled in from reference TRBV5-1 and TRBJ2-7, reads KAGVTQTPRYLIKTRGQQVTLSCSPISGHRSVSWYQQTPGQGLQFLFEYFSETQRNKGNFPGRFSGRQFSNSRSEMNVSTLELGDSALYLCASSRDRSYEQYFGPGTRLTVT.

This clone was counted only a few times. The CDR3 loop is CASSYFATGTNYEQYF. The CDR3 nucleotides read TGTGCCAGCAGTTACTTTGCGACAGGGACAAACTACGAGCAGTACTTC. The chain links TRBV6-5 to TRBJ2-7; 7 nucleotides agree with TRBD1. This CDR3 contains 16 residues. J was trimmed by 3 bases and V by 1 base; bases with no gene match: 9. CDR1 and CDR2 from the germline V gene are MNHEY and SVGAGI.

This rearrangement joins TRBV6-5 to TRBJ1-4; 9 bases line up with TRBD1. This CDR3 has 13 amino acids. V dropped 10 bases and J dropped 7; count of bases not matched to a gene: 7. CDR1 and CDR2 (germline): MNHEY, SVGAGI. The CDR3 protein is CATRTGGGEKLFF. The DNA of the CDR3 is TGTGCCACTCGAACAGGGGGCGGTGAAAAACTGTTTTTT.

This clone has just a few counts. The chain uses TRBV28 and TRBJ2-7, with unresolved D. Between the trimmed V and J ends, which lost 7 bases and 1 base, there was a span of 17 bases. From germline, CDR1 is MDHEN and CDR2 SYDVKM. CDR3 length: 15 residues. The CDR3 DNA is TGTGCCAGCAATCCTTATTTTGGGAAATCCTACGAGCAGTACTTC. Translated, it gives CASNPYFGKSYEQYF.

This clone was found a few times. The chain couples TRBV28 to TRBJ1-2; D remains unclear. The V gene's germline CDR1 is MDHEN and CDR2 SYDVKM. V gave up 7 bases and J gave up 3 bases, with 12 bases separating them. The CDR3 sequence is 13 residues long. CDR3 sequence (DNA): TGTGCCAGCAAGAAGGGAGTTTACTATGGCTACACCTTC. Protein product: CASKKGVYYGYTF.

This clone was seen only a few times. The rearrangement uses TRBV4-1 and TRBJ2-5, with D hard to call. The V gene's germline CDR1 is MGHRA and CDR2 YSYEKL. With 0 bases removed from V and 5 bases from J, the gap between germline ends came to 4 bases. The CDR3 is 12 amino acids. CDR3: CASSQEEETQYF. Written as DNA, the CDR3 is TGCGCCAGCAGCCAAGAGGAGGAGACCCAGTACTTC.

This clone appeared a few times. The chain employs TRBV7-2 and TRBJ2-2; no reliable D call. Trimming removed 1 base from V and 4 bases from J, with 10 bases in between. The CDR3 sequence is 15 residues long. Germline V CDR1 and CDR2: SGHTA, FQGNSA. The CDR3 DNA is TGTGCCAGCAGCTTAGGCCGGGTTGGCACCGGGGAGCTGTTTTTT. It specifies CASSLGRVGTGELFF.

This clone was counted between two and nine times. The rearrangement joins TRBV6-5 to TRBJ1-1; TRBD1 matches 8 bases. CDR3 length: 14 residues. The trim removed 6 bases at V and 5 bases at J, leaving 8 bases unmatched. CDR1 MNHEY and CDR2 SVGAGI come from the germline V gene. The CDR3 spells CASRRQGILTEAFF. CDR3 bases: TGTGCCAGCAGAAGACAGGGGATATTGACTGAAGCTTTCTTT.

On this clone: This specimen includes other DNA sequences encoding the same CDR3. The J gene is TRBJ2-1, the V gene TRBV5-1, with D uncertain. V lost 0 bases to trimming and J lost 9 bases, with 7 bases between them. This CDR3 has 12 residues. Germline CDR1 SGHRS, CDR2 YFSETQ. For the CDR3, the DNA is TGCGCCAGCAGCTTGGTAGGCGGTGAGCAGTTCTTC. Translating gives CASSLVGGEQFF.

This clone came up a few times. The chain carries TRBV27 and TRBJ1-2; D uncertain. In germline, CDR1 is MNHEY, CDR2 SMNVEV (reference sequence). The CDR3 totals 15 residues. V was clipped by 6 bases and J by 3 bases, with 17 bases between them. The CDR3 DNA reads TGTGCCAGCAGCTCCCCCGGCGGGCAGGACTATGGCTACACCTTC. This codes for CASSSPGGQDYGYTF.

DNA for the CDR3: TGCAGCGTTGATTCACGGACTGGGGCCAACGTCCTGACTTTC. The encoded protein is CSVDSRTGANVLTF. This sequence joins TRBV29-1 and TRBJ2-6; the D is unclear. Trimming removed 3 bases at V and 2 bases at J, with 8 bases between. The CDR3 covers 14 residues. From germline, CDR1 is SQVTM and CDR2 ANQGSEA.

The chain has TRBV5-1 and TRBJ2-1; 7 bases agree with TRBD1. This CDR3 comprises 17 residues. Germline V CDR1 and CDR2: SGHRS, YFSETQ. The J segment lost 6 bases and the V segment lost 0 bases, leaving 12 bases of the junction unmatched. CDR3 nucleotides: TGCGCCAGCAGCTTGGCCAGGTACCTCCCAGGGGGCAATGAGCAGTTCTTC. Its protein is CASSLARYLPGGNEQFF.

This clone has more than one count but fewer than ten. This chain links TRBV5-1 with TRBJ1-1; 7 bases map to TRBD1. Germline CDR1 and CDR2: SGHRS and YFSETQ. Trimming removed 4 bases from V and 3 bases from J; junction bases left unmatched: 6. The length of the CDR3 is 14 residues. CDR3 DNA sequence: TGCGCCAGCAGCGCGAACAGGGGCTACACTGAAGCTTTCTTT. Its translation is CASSANRGYTEAFF.

The chain has TRBV29-1 and TRBJ2-7, with a possible D match to TRBD1 (5 bases). V lost 7 bases, J lost 1 base, and 11 bases lay in between. The CDR3 covers 12 residues. The germline CDR1 and CDR2 sequences are SQVTM and ANQGSEA. CDR3 in amino acids: CSAGHPSYEQYF. CDR3 in DNA: TGCAGCGCCGGACACCCATCCTACGAGCAGTACTTC.

The chain joins TRBV20-1 to TRBJ2-1, with 8 bases fitting TRBD1. Looked up from germline, CDR1 is DFQATT and CDR2 is SNEGSKA (reference sequence). J lost 10 bases, V lost 5 bases, and 4 bases had no gene match. The length of the CDR3 is 11 residues. CDR3 DNA: TGCAGTGCTTCAGGGGGCAGAGAGCAGTTCTTC. It translates to CSASGGREQFF.

Only a few counts were recorded for this clone. The chain combines TRBV13 with TRBJ2-7; D uncertain. The V end was cut by 5 bases, the J end by 5 bases, with 13 bases between. Germline assignment: CDR1 PRHDT and CDR2 FYEKMQ (reference sequence). CDR3 length equals 13 residues. This CDR3 reads CASSLPTFDEQYF. The CDR3 DNA sequence: TGTGCCAGCAGCCTCCCGACCTTTGACGAGCAGTACTTC. Together with reference TRBV13 and TRBJ2-7, the CDR3 gives the full variable domain: AAGVIQSPRHLIKEKRETATLKCYPIPRHDTVYWYQQGPGQDPQFLISFYEKMQSDKGSIPDRFSAQQFSDYHSELNMSSLELGDSALYFCASSLPTFDEQYFGPGTRLTVT.

V usage is TRBV5-1 and J usage is TRBJ2-2; 7 bases map to TRBD2. From germline, CDR1 is SGHRS and CDR2 YFSETQ. V was pared by 1 base and J by 4 bases, with 4 bases of the junction left unmatched. This CDR3 has 15 amino acids. The CDR3 region is CASSLTSEGTGELFF. The CDR3 coding sequence is TGCGCCAGCAGCTTGACTAGCGAAGGCACCGGGGAGCTGTTTTTT.

The V call is TRBV28, the J call TRBJ1-4; D is unclear. Trimming pared 4 bases from V and 8 bases from J, leaving 14 bases between. CDR1 is MDHEN and CDR2 is SYDVKM in the germline V gene. This CDR3 is 14 amino acids long. CDR3: CASSYGVQVEKLFF. The CDR3 region has the DNA TGTGCCAGCAGTTATGGCGTCCAGGTAGAAAAACTGTTTTTT.

This chain connects TRBV30 to TRBJ2-3; TRBD2 agrees at 9 bases. The CDR3 spans 15 residues. V lost 0 bases and J lost 2; bases outside the gene matches: 3. CDR1 is GTSNPN, CDR2 SVGIG, per germline (reference sequence). DNA of the CDR3: TGTGCCTGGAGTGTAAGCGGGGGGTTCACAGATACGCAGTATTTT. It is translated as CAWSVSGGFTDTQYF.